The 5 T cell receptor beta chains given below trace back to one sample, sequenced in a study of regulatory T cells in long-lasting Graves disease. The time point is: persistent/refractory GD, antithyroid drugs over 5 years with positive TRAb. PBMC RNA served as the TCR library source. CDR3 regions were amplified by Arm-PCR using iRepertoire HTBI primers to build TCR beta libraries. MiXCR, applied by TCRdb to the multiplex PCR reads, yields one record per CDR3 protein. In the table there are 300,000 to 350,000 distinct CDR3 sequences, roughly a fifth of which are singletons. The specimen was peripheral blood mononuclear cells (PBMCs), collected when the disease was refractory, from a patient treated with antithyroid drugs. Receptor source: a female donor with Graves disease.

As for this clonotype: A much larger clone lies one base from this, so it may be a read error. The chain combines TRBV7-8 with TRBJ1-4, with unresolved D. The CDR3 sequence is 16 residues long. Per the germline V gene, CDR1 is SGHVS and CDR2 is FQNEAQ. Here the CDR3 reads CAGSSRRVSRIGKLFF. The CDR3 nucleotides read TGTGCCGGCAGCTCGCGGCGGGTGAGCCGGATTGGCAAACTGTTTTTT.

The gene calls are TRBV20-1 and TRBJ2-2; TRBD2 aligns across 7 bases. V gave up 0 bases and J gave up 1 base; unmatched junction bases: 5. This CDR3 has 16 residues. The germline V gene has CDR1 DFQATT and CDR2 SNEGSKA (reference sequence). DNA for the CDR3: TGCAGTGCTAGAGATATGGGACTATGGAACACCGGGGAGCTGTTTTTT. This codes for CSARDMGLWNTGELFF.

The chain uses TRBV6-1 and TRBJ2-2, with D uncertain. V was pared by 6 bases and J by 4 bases, with 15 bases between. This CDR3 spans 15 amino acids. CDR1 and CDR2 from the germline V gene are MNHNS and SASEGT. The CDR3 loop is CASSLKHGGTGELFF. DNA of the CDR3: TGTGCCAGCAGCCTGAAGCATGGTGGCACCGGGGAGCTGTTTTTT.

This clonotype has just a few counts. The V and J genes are TRBV6-1 and TRBJ1-5; D ambiguous. CDR1 MNHNS and CDR2 SASEGT come from the germline V gene. Trimming removed 8 bases at V and 2 bases at J, with 10 bases between. This CDR3 has 13 residues. The CDR3: CASRTKRNQPQHF. CDR3 nucleotides: TGTGCCAGCCGTACCAAGCGCAATCAGCCCCAGCATTTT.

This clonotype was detected ten times or more. The chain employs TRBV20-1 and TRBJ2-5; D may be TRBD1 or TRBD2 (6 bases each). From germline, CDR1 is DFQATT and CDR2 SNEGSKA (reference sequence). The CDR3 spans 14 residues. V was cut by 1 base and J by 1 base, with 10 bases left in between. CDR3 in amino acids: CSARGGAIQETQYF. The CDR3 nucleotides read TGCAGTGCTAGAGGGGGGGCTATCCAAGAGACCCAGTACTTC.